The T cell receptor beta chain under discussion was sequenced for a study of human T cells and chemical hapten exposure. At the level of the study: The patients, most of them female, presented with alopecia areata, totalis or universalis.

TCRdb re-called the RACE reads with MiXCR, one entry per CDR3 protein. The table has fewer than 85,000 distinct CDR3 sequences, under 14% seen once; the top ten hold approximately 1.4%. Time point specified: patch test 2, 6 weeks after DPC sensitization. Treatment given: therapeutic diphenylcyclopropenone sensitization with weekly scalp DPC. Each patch test followed a blood draw. The V end was cut by 6 bases, the J end by 0 bases, with 6 bases between. The germline CDR1 and CDR2 sequences are SGHTA and FQGNSA. The CDR3 sequence is 13 residues long. Many counts were recorded for this clonotype. The J gene is TRBJ1-3, the V gene TRBV7-2; D is ambiguous. The clonotype originates from a man in his late teens or twenties with alopecia areata. Some clones in this sample may be carry-over from other donors' samples. The sample was whole blood, taken in connection with sensitization to the hapten diphenylcyclopropenone (DPC). CDR3 nucleotides: TGTGCCAGCAGTAACAGCTCTGGAAACACCATATATTTT. The encoded protein is CASSNSSGNTIYF.